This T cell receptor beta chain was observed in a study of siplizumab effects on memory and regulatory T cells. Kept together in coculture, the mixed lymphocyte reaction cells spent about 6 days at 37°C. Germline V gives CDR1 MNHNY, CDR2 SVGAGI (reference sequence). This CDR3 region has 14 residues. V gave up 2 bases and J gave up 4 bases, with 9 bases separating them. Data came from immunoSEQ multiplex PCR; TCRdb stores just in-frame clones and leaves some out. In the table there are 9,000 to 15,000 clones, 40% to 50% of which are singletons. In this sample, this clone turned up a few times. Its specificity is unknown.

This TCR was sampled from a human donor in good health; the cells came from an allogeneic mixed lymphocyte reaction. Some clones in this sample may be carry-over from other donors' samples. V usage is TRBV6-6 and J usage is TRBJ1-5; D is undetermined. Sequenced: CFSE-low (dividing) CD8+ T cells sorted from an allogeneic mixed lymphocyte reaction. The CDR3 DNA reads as TGTGCCAGCAGTTACGTGATAGAGAATCAGCCCCAGCATTTT. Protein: CASSYVIENQPQHF.